The present entry profiles one T cell receptor (beta chain) with its context. Its matching antigen is unknown. The data were taken from a study of T cells in Graves' hyperthyroidism and ophthalmopathy. Amplification targeted TCR beta CDR3 regions from RNA transcripts. First-round RT-PCR of the TCR CDR3 relied on the HTBI primer set. TCRdb re-derived calls from the multiplex PCR reads in MiXCR, one entry per CDR3 protein. There are around 660,000 distinct CDR3 sequences in the sample; less than 45% occur only once, and under 8% lies in the top ten. The diagnoses drew upon clinical symptoms, serum thyroxine and TRAb, thyroid ultrasound and orbital computed tomography. Points from the study as a whole: The majority of expanded thyroid clonotypes above 0.001 also appeared in blood.

CDR3 size: 14 residues. The germline V gene has CDR1 SGHVS and CDR2 FQNEAQ. Unmatched junction bases numbered 5, after V lost 3 bases and J lost 5 bases. Sequenced material: peripheral blood or thyroid tissue (not recorded which). This TCR came from an adult man with Graves' disease, either hyperthyroidism or ophthalmopathy (not recorded which). The chain uses TRBV7-8 and TRBJ2-5, with 8 bases matching TRBD2. This CDR3 reads CASSFGGALETQYF. CDR3 DNA sequence: TGTGCCAGCAGCTTCGGGGGGGCCCTGGAGACCCAGTACTTC.